This T cell receptor (beta chain) comes out of a study of blood T cell repertoires in COVID-19. Study overall: Samples came from the United States, Italy and Spain, spanning acute and convalescent COVID-19. From T cells, B-cell-depleted T cells, or PBMCs came the material, which was cDNA or gDNA.

In the source study's methods: Amplification with reference gene primers provided the estimates of nucleated cell counts. Some clones are missing from TCRdb's copy, which holds only in-frame ones; the method was immunoSEQ multiplex PCR. V and J calls and clone size are those listed in that table; D and trimming were worked out from the DNA. The profile shows about 160,000 clones, more than 70% of them singletons. The CDR3 is made up of 15 amino acids. Per the germline V gene, CDR1 is MNHEY and CDR2 is SVGAGI. V shed 8 bases and J 0 bases; nucleotides not matched to a gene: 7. Source material: PBMCs or T cells enriched from blood (not recorded which). The origin of this receptor is a man aged 35 to 55 who had recovered from COVID-19. The chain links TRBV6-5 to TRBJ2-1; 7 bases fit TRBD2. The CDR3 coding sequence is TGTGCCAGCCGAGCGGGGCCAAGCTCCTACAATGAGCAGTTCTTC. As protein: CASRAGPSSYNEQFF.